The entry that follows covers one T cell receptor (beta chain) sequence. The V gene end was trimmed by 7 bases and the J gene end by 7 bases; junction bases not matched to a gene: 6. The CDR3 extends over 12 amino acids. This sample was included in a study of response to subunit inactivated influenza vaccine. TCRdb re-analysed the RT-PCR reads in MiXCR, keeping a single row per CDR3 protein. The sample includes 650,000 to 800,000 distinct CDR3 sequences, around a sixth of them seen just once. The TCR was taken from a man aged 50 to 59 who received an inactivated influenza vaccine. Sequencing was performed on PBMCs from blood, taken more than 4 days after vaccination. This chain connects TRBV12-3 or TRBV12-4 to TRBJ1-2; TRBD1 aligns across 7 bases. The CDR3 sequence: CASTMTGSGYTF. In DNA, the CDR3 is TGTGCCAGCACCATGACAGGGAGTGGCTACACCTTC.